This is a list of T cell receptor beta chains from one sample in a study of blood T cell repertoires in COVID-19. Sequencing was performed with immunoSEQ multiplex PCR; in TCRdb, only in-frame clones are kept and a portion is missing. In the table there are under 150,000 clones, approximately 87% of which are singletons. Sequencing input: PBMCs or T cells enriched from blood (not recorded which). The receptors stem from a man in his fifties in a cohort exposed to, infected with or recovered from COVID-19 (not recorded which). Both conserved end residues are part of each CDR3. D genes are given only for firm matches. Clone size appears in some rows only: once, few, many, or a class for an expanded clone.

V,J,D,size,CDR3,DNA
TRBV7-9,TRBJ1-1,NA,NA,CASSLYHTEAFF,TGTGCCAGCAGCTTGTATCACACTGAAGCTTTCTTT
TRBV7-9,TRBJ2-3,TRBD2,NA,CASSPHGLAGTDTQYF,TGTGCCAGCAGCCCACACGGACTAGCGGGCACAGATACGCAGTATTTT
TRBV19,TRBJ1-5,NA,NA,CASKGETLSQPQHF,TGTGCCAGTAAGGGGGAAACGTTAAGTCAGCCCCAGCATTTT
TRBV19,TRBJ1-2,NA,NA,CASTLTPTYNYGYTF,TGTGCCAGTACCTTGACACCGACCTATAACTATGGCTACACCTTC
TRBV7-9,TRBJ2-7,NA,NA,CASSLDFLTGEQYF,TGTGCCAGCAGCTTGGACTTCCTAACGGGCGAGCAGTACTTC
TRBV4-1,TRBJ2-1,TRBD2,NA,CASSQAGLVVDHGEQFF,TGCGCCAGCAGCCAAGCTGGACTAGTTGTAGATCATGGTGAGCAGTTCTTC
TRBV9,TRBJ2-3,TRBD1,NA,CASSVVGDRASTDTQYF,TGTGCCAGCAGCGTAGTTGGGGACAGGGCTAGCACAGATACGCAGTATTTT
TRBV6-5,TRBJ1-2,TRBD1,NA,CASRRQGGYGYTF,TGTGCCAGCAGACGACAGGGGGGCTATGGCTACACCTTC
TRBV7-9,TRBJ1-1,TRBD1,NA,CASSHRQGYTEAFF,TGTGCCAGCAGCCATCGACAGGGATACACTGAAGCTTTCTTT
TRBV28,TRBJ1-3,NA,NA,CASSLQAPGNTIYF,TGTGCCAGCAGTTTACAAGCTCCTGGAAACACCATATATTTT
TRBV18,TRBJ2-3,NA,NA,CASSPREQDNGGFWTDTQYF,TGTGCCAGCTCACCACGGGAGCAGGACAACGGGGGTTTTTGGACAGATACGCAGTATTTT
TRBV7-8,TRBJ1-5,NA,many,CASSIGPQPNQPQHF,TGTGCCAGCAGCATAGGCCCACAGCCGAATCAGCCCCAGCATTTT
TRBV10-3,TRBJ1-2,NA,NA,CAAYTGYGYTF,TGTGCCGCCTACACAGGGTATGGCTACACCTTC
TRBV14,TRBJ1-5,NA,NA,CASSQGGNQPQHF,TGTGCCAGCAGCCAAGGAGGGAATCAGCCCCAGCATTTT
TRBV19,TRBJ2-2,NA,NA,CASSSPRGELFF,TGTGCCAGTAGTTCCCCGAGGGGGGAGCTGTTTTTT
TRBV7-8,TRBJ2-7,NA,few,CASSLVGQAENEQYF,TGTGCCAGCAGCTTAGTGGGGCAGGCTGAGAACGAGCAGTACTTC
TRBV27,TRBJ1-1,NA,once,CASSFSKTSGTEAFF,TGTGCCAGCAGTTTCTCCAAAACCTCGGGCACTGAAGCTTTCTTT
TRBV24-1,TRBJ1-3,NA,NA,CATIFPGNTIYF,TGTGCCACCATATTCCCTGGAAACACCATATATTTT
TRBV30,TRBJ1-1,TRBD1,NA,CAWGRTGARGRAFF,TGTGCCTGGGGGCGGACAGGGGCCCGGGGGAGGGCTTTCTTT
TRBV28,TRBJ1-5,TRBD1,once,CASITGTGGWGNQPQHF,TGTGCCAGCATCACCGGGACAGGGGGTTGGGGCAATCAGCCCCAGCATTTT
TRBV13,TRBJ2-7,NA,NA,CASSLRLTYEQYF,TGTGCCAGCAGCCTCAGGCTTACCTACGAGCAGTACTTC
TRBV19,TRBJ1-6,TRBD1,NA,CASSSDRASDSPLHF,TGTGCCAGTAGTTCAGACAGGGCTTCTGATTCACCCCTCCACTTT
TRBV6-2/TRBV6-3,TRBJ2-3,NA,NA,CASSYDRTPLSTDTQYF,TGTGCCAGCAGTTACGATCGGACACCCCTTAGCACAGATACGCAGTATTTT
TRBV28,TRBJ1-1,NA,NA,CASSLSQTEAFF,TGTGCCAGCAGTTTATCCCAGACTGAAGCTTTCTTT
TRBV9,TRBJ2-7,TRBD1,NA,CASSVEGTGDEQYF,TGTGCCAGCAGCGTAGAGGGGACAGGGGACGAGCAGTACTTC
TRBV7-8,TRBJ2-2,TRBD2,NA,CASSQASGGANPYSTGELFF,TGTGCCAGCAGCCAAGCTAGCGGGGGGGCCAATCCTTACTCCACCGGGGAGCTGTTTTTT
TRBV7-8,TRBJ1-5,TRBD1,NA,CASSSQGDQPQHF,TGTGCCAGCAGCTCCCAGGGGGATCAGCCCCAGCATTTT
TRBV7-9,TRBJ1-3,NA,NA,CASSSSVTRGNTIYF,TGTGCCAGCAGCTCAAGCGTGACTCGGGGAAACACCATATATTTT
TRBV19,TRBJ2-7,TRBD1,NA,CASRETGDVEQYF,TGTGCCAGTAGGGAGACAGGGGACGTCGAGCAGTACTTC
TRBV3-1/TRBV3-2,TRBJ2-5,TRBD2,NA,CASSQWASGQETQYF,TGTGCCAGCAGCCAATGGGCTAGCGGCCAAGAGACCCAGTACTTC
TRBV19,TRBJ1-2,TRBD1,once,CASNGQGGYGYTF,TGTGCCAGTAACGGACAGGGGGGCTATGGCTACACCTTC
TRBV2,TRBJ1-5,NA,NA,CASSEFRPGDQPQHF,TGTGCCAGCAGTGAGTTCCGGCCGGGAGATCAGCCCCAGCATTTT
TRBV29-1,TRBJ1-2,NA,NA,CSVGGLLVGYTF,TGCAGCGTTGGCGGACTTCTGGTCGGCTACACCTTC
TRBV7-9,TRBJ2-5,TRBD1,NA,CASSLTGAETQYF,TGTGCCAGCAGCTTGACAGGGGCAGAGACCCAGTACTTC
TRBV5-5,TRBJ2-1,TRBD1,NA,CASSWDRGRDEQFF,TGTGCCAGCAGCTGGGACAGGGGGCGAGATGAGCAGTTCTTC
TRBV27,TRBJ1-2,TRBD1,NA,CASKTGGGGEGYTF,TGTGCCAGCAAGACAGGGGGCGGGGGTGAAGGCTACACCTTC
TRBV16,TRBJ1-5,NA,NA,CASSQTWVGQPQHF,TGTGCCAGCAGCCAAACTTGGGTCGGGCAGCCCCAGCATTTT
TRBV5-1,TRBJ1-2,TRBD1,NA,CASSSGQGGDGYTF,TGCGCCAGCAGCTCAGGACAGGGCGGCGATGGCTACACCTTC
TRBV7-9,TRBJ2-2,TRBD1,NA,CASSRTGFSGELFF,TGTGCCAGCAGCAGGACAGGGTTTTCCGGGGAGCTGTTTTTT
TRBV5-6,TRBJ2-6,TRBD1,NA,CASSFRDRAAGANVLTF,TGTGCCAGCAGCTTCCGGGACAGGGCTGCGGGGGCCAACGTCCTGACTTTC
TRBV24-1,TRBJ2-1,TRBD2,medium-sized,CATSLGLAVDNEQFF,TGTGCCACCAGCTTAGGACTAGCGGTCGACAATGAGCAGTTCTTC
TRBV6-5,TRBJ1-1,NA,NA,CASSYSGGTEAFF,TGTGCCAGCAGTTACTCGGGGGGGACTGAAGCTTTCTTT
TRBV5-1,TRBJ2-3,TRBD1,NA,CASSPGQGADTQYF,TGCGCCAGCAGCCCCGGACAGGGGGCAGATACGCAGTATTTT
TRBV11-2,TRBJ2-1,NA,NA,CASSLNNLYNEQFF,TGTGCCAGCAGCTTAAACAACCTCTACAATGAGCAGTTCTTC
TRBV28,TRBJ2-5,NA,NA,CATLTGAQETQYF,TGTGCCACGCTAACGGGAGCTCAAGAGACCCAGTACTTC
TRBV6-4,TRBJ2-3,TRBD1,medium-sized,CASSDTGGADTQYF,TGTGCCAGCAGTGACACAGGGGGCGCAGATACGCAGTATTTT
TRBV7-9,TRBJ2-2,NA,NA,CASNRAGAGTGELFF,TGTGCCAGCAACCGTGCGGGGGCAGGCACCGGGGAGCTGTTTTTT
TRBV5-1,TRBJ2-7,TRBD2,few,CASSPTEGTIGYEQYF,TGCGCCAGCAGCCCTACGGAAGGGACTATTGGATACGAGCAGTACTTC
TRBV7-9,TRBJ2-1,NA,NA,CASSSRGAVLGSSYNEQFF,TGTGCCAGCAGCTCCAGGGGGGCCGTGTTAGGCAGCTCCTACAATGAGCAGTTCTTC
TRBV6-2/TRBV6-3,TRBJ2-4,NA,NA,CASSPSPPAKNIQYF,TGTGCCAGCAGCCCCTCTCCCCCAGCCAAAAACATTCAGTACTTC
TRBV27,TRBJ1-5,NA,NA,CASNRTGELTSQHF,TGTGCCAGCAACCGCACAGGAGAACTTACGTCCCAGCATTTT
TRBV27,TRBJ1-6,TRBD1,NA,CASSDRANSPLHF,TGTGCCAGCAGTGACAGGGCCAATTCACCCCTCCACTTT
TRBV19,TRBJ2-3,TRBD1,NA,CASRQGGTQWYF,TGTGCCAGTCGACAGGGGGGCACGCAGTGGTATTTT
TRBV6-5,TRBJ1-1,TRBD1,NA,CASSYDRDTEAFF,TGTGCCAGCAGTTACGACAGGGACACTGAAGCTTTCTTT
TRBV11-2,TRBJ2-1,TRBD2,NA,CASSRGVGRAREQFF,TGTGCCAGCAGCCGGGGGGTCGGGAGGGCCCGTGAGCAGTTCTTC
TRBV5-1,TRBJ1-3,TRBD1,NA,CASSPTTGASGNTIYF,TGCGCCAGCAGCCCGACGACAGGGGCCTCTGGAAACACCATATATTTT
TRBV7-8,TRBJ2-2,TRBD1,NA,CASSLGQTGAVF,TGTGCCAGCAGCTTAGGCCAGACAGGGGCTGTTTTT
TRBV19,TRBJ2-6,NA,NA,CASSIPGTGANVLTF,TGTGCCAGTAGTATCCCAGGGACTGGGGCCAACGTCCTGACTTTC